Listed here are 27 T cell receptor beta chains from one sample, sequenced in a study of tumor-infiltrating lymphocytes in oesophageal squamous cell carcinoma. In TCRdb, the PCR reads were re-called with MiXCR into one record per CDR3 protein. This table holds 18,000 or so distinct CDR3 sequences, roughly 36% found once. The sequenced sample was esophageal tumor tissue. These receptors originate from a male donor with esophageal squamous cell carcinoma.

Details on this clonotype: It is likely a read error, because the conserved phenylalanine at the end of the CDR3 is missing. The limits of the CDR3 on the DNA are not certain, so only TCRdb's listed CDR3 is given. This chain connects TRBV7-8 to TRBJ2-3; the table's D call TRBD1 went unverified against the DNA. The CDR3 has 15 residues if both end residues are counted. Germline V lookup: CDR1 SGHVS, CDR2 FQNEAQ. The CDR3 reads CASSFFPVTEAFFGQ.

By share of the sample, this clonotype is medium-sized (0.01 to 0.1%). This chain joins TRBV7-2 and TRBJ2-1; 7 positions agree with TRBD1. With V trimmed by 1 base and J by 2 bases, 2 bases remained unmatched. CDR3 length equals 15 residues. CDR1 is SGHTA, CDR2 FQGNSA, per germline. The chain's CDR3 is CASSLGGQTYNEQFF. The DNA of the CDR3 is TGTGCCAGCAGCTTAGGGGGACAGACCTACAATGAGCAGTTCTTC.

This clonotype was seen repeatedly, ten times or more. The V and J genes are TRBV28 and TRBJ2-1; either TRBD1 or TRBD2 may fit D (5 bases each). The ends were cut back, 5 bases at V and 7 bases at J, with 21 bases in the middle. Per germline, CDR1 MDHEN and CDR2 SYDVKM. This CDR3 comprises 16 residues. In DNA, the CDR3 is TGTGCCAGCAGTCCGATGGTGGGGGAGAAAAGGAATGAGCAGTTCTTC. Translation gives CASSPMVGEKRNEQFF.

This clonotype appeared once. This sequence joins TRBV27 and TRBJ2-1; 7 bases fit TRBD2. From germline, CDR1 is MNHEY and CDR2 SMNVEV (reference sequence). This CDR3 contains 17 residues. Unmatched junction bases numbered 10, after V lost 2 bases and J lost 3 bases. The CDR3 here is CASSLNGLAVIYNEQFF. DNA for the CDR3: TGTGCCAGCAGTTTAAACGGGCTAGCGGTTATCTACAATGAGCAGTTCTTC.

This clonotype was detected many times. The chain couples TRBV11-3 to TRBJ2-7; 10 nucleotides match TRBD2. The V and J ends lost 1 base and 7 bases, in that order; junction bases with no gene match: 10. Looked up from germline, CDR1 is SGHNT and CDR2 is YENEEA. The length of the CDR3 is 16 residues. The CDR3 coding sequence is TGTGCCAGCAGCTTAGGGTCGGCACTAGCGGGGAAGGAGCAGTACTTC. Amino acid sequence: CASSLGSALAGKEQYF.

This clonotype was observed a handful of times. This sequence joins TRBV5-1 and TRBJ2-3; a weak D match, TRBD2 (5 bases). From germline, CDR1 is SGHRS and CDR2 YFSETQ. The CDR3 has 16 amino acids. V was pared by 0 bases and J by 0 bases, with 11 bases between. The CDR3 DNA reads TGCGCCAGCAGCTTGGTCGAGGGCCGCAGCACAGATACGCAGTATTTT. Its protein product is CASSLVEGRSTDTQYF.

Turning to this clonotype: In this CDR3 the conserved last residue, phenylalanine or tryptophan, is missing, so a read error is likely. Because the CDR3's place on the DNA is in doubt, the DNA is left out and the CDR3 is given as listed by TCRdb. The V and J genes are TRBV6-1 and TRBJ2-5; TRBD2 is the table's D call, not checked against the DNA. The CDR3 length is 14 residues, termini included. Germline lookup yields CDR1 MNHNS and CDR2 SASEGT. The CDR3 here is CASSEHLPPLHFGN.

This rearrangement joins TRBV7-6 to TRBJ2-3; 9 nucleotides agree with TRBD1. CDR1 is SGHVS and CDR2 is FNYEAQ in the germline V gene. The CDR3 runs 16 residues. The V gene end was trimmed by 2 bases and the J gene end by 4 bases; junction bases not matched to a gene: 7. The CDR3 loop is CASSLNRDRAADTQYF. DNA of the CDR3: TGTGCCAGCAGCTTAAATCGGGACAGGGCGGCAGATACGCAGTATTTT.

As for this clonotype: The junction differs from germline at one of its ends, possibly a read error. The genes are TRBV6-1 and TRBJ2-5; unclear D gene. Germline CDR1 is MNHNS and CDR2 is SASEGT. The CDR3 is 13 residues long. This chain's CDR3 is CASSAYSVNGQLF. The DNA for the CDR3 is TGTGCCAGCAGTGCCTACTCGGTCAATGGGCAGTTATTC.

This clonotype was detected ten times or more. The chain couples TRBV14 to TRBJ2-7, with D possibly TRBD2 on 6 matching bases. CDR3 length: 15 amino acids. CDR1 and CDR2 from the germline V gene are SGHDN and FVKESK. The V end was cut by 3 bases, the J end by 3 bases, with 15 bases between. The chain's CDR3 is CASSHGTSTYYEQYF. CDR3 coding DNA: TGTGCCAGCAGCCATGGGACTTCTACCTACTACGAGCAGTACTTC.

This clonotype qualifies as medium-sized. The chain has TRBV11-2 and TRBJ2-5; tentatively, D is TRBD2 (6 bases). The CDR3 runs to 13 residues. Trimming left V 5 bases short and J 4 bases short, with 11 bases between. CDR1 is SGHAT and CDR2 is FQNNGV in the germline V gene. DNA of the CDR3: TGTGCCAGCAGCCCTGGGACTTTAGAGACCCAGTACTTC. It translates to CASSPGTLETQYF.

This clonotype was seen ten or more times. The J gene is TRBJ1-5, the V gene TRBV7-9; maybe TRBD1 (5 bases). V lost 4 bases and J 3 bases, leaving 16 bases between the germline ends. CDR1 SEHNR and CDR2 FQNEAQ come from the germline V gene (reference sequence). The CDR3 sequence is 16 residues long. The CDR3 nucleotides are TGTGCCAGCAGCTCCGGATCAGGGTCCCCCAATCAGCCCCAGCATTTT. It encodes CASSSGSGSPNQPQHF.

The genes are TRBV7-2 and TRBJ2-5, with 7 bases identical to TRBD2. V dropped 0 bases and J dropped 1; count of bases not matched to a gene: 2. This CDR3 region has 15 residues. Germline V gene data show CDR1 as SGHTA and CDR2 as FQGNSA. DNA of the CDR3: TGTGCCAGCAGCTTAGCGGCTAGCGGCCAAGAGACCCAGTACTTC. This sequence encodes CASSLAASGQETQYF.

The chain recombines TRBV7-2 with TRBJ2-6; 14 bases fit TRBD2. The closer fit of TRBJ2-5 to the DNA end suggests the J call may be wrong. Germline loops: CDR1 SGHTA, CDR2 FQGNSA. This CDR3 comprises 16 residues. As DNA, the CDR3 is TGTGCCAGCAGCCCAACGGGACTAGCGGGAGCGGAGACCCAGTACTTC. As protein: CASSPTGLAGAETQYF.

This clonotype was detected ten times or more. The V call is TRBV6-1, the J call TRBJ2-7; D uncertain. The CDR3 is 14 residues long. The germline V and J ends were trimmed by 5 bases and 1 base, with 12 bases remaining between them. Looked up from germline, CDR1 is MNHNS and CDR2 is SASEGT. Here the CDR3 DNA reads TGTGCCAGCAGTCCAGACGGCCCGTCCTACGAGCAGTACTTC. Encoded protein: CASSPDGPSYEQYF.

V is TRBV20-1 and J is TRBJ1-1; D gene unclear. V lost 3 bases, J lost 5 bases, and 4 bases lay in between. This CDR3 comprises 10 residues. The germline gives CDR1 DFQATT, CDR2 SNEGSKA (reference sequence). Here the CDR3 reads CSARGTEAFF. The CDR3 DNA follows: TGCAGTGCTAGGGGGACTGAAGCTTTCTTT.

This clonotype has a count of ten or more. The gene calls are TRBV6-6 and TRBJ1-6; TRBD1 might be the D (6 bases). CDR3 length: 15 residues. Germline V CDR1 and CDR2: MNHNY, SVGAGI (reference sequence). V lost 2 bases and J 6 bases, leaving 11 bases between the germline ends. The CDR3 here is CASSYRGTTNSPLHF. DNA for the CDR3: TGTGCCAGCAGTTACAGGGGGACAACTAATTCACCCCTCCACTTT.

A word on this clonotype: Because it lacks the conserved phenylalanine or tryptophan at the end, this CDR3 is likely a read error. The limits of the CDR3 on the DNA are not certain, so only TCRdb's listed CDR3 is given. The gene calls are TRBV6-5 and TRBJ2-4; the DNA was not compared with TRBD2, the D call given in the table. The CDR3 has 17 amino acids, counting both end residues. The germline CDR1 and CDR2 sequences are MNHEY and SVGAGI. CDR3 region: CASSERGSGSGEQFFGA.

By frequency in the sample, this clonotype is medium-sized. The DNA of the CDR3 is TGTGCCAGCAAGAACCCCTCTTGGGATGAGCAGTTCTTC. Protein sequence: CASKNPSWDEQFF. This chain joins TRBV6-1 and TRBJ2-1, with D uncertain. From germline, CDR1 is MNHNS and CDR2 SASEGT. The CDR3 sequence is 13 residues long. Trimming pared 7 bases from V and 8 bases from J, leaving 15 bases between.

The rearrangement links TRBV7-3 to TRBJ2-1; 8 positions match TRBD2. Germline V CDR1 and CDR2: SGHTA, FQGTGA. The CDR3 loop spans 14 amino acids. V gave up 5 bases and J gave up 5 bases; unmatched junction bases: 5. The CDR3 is CASSAPGRDNEQFF. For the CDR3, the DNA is TGTGCCAGCAGCGCACCCGGGAGGGACAATGAGCAGTTCTTC.

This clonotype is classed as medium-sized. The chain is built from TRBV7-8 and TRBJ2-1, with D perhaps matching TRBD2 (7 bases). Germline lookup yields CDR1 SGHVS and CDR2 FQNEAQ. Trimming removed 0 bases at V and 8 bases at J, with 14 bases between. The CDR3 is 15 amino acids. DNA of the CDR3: TGTGCCAGCAGCTTAGCGGGAGGGGGAGCGGATGAGCAGTTCTTC. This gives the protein CASSLAGGGADEQFF.

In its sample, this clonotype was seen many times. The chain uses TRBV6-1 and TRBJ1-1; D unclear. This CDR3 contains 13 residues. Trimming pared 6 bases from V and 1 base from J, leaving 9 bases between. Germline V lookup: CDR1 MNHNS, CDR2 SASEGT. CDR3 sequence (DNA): TGTGCCAGCAGCCCTCGCCAGAACACTGAAGCTTTCTTT. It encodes CASSPRQNTEAFF.

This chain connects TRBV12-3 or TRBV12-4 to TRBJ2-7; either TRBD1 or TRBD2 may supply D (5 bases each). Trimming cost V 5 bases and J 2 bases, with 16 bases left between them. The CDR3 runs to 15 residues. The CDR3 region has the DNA TGTGCCAGCAGTAACCTCCGGGACGGGACCTACGAGCAGTACTTC. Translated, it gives CASSNLRDGTYEQYF.

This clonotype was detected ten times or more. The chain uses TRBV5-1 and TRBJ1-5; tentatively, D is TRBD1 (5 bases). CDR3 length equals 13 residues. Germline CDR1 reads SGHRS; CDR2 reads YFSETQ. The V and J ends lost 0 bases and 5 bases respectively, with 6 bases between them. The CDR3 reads CASSLGRDQPQHF. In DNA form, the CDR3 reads TGCGCCAGCAGCTTGGGCAGGGATCAGCCCCAGCATTTT.

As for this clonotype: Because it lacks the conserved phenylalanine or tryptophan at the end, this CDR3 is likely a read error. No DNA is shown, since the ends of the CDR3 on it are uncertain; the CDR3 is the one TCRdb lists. CDR3 residues: CASSYSKIPFEQYFGS. The genes are TRBV6-9 and TRBJ2-5. The CDR3 has 16 amino acids, counting both end residues. The germline V gene encodes CDR1 MNHGY and CDR2 SVAAGI.

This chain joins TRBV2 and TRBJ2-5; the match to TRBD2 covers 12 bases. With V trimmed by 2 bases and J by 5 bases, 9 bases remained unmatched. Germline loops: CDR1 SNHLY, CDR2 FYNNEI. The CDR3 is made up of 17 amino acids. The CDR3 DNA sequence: TGTGCCAGCAGTGAATCTGGCCGGACTAGCGGGAAGGAGACCCAGTACTTC. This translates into CASSESGRTSGKETQYF.

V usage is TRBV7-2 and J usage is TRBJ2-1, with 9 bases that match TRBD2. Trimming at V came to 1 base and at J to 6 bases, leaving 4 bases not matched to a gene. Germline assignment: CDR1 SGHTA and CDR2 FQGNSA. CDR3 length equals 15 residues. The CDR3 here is CASSLDSGGVNEQFF. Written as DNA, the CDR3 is TGTGCCAGCAGCTTAGATAGCGGGGGTGTCAATGAGCAGTTCTTC. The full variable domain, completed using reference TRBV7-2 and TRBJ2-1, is GAGVSQSPSNKVTEKGKDVELRCDPISGHTALYWYRQSLGQGLEFLIYFQGNSAPDKSGLPSDRFSAERTGGSVSTLTIQRTQQEDSAVYLCASSLDSGGVNEQFFGPGTRLTVL.